The T cell receptor (beta chain) described here comes from a study of blood T cell repertoires in COVID-19. About the research overall: The United States, Italy and Spain were the sources of the acute and convalescent COVID-19 samples. Sources were T cells, B-cell-depleted T cells, or PBMCs; the material itself was cDNA or gDNA.

TCRdb's table, derived via immunoSEQ multiplex PCR, lists solely in-frame clones and lacks some. The sample consists of fewer than 250,000 clones, around nine tenths of them appearing once. Per the germline V gene, CDR1 is SEHNR and CDR2 is FQNEAQ (reference sequence). The CDR3 contains 12 residues. The V end lost 5 bases, the J end lost 3 bases, and 6 bases lay between the germline ends. Clinical history reported by participants formed the basis on which cohorts were assigned. A PCR-confirmed or clinician-diagnosed COVID-19 case had contacted exposed participants within 2 weeks of entry. This receptor was taken from a woman younger than 45 who had been exposed to COVID-19. Sequencing was performed on PBMCs or T cells enriched from blood (not recorded which). The rearrangement links TRBV7-9 to TRBJ2-3, with D hard to call. Written as DNA, the CDR3 is TGTGCCAGCAGCCTCTATACAGATACGCAGTATTTT. It codes for CASSLYTDTQYF.